Listed below are T cell receptor beta chains from one sample, sequenced in a study of blood T cell repertoires in COVID-19. Produced via immunoSEQ multiplex PCR; TCRdb's table is partial and in-frame only. Among 330,000 or so clones listed, about 89% were seen once. Input material: PBMCs or T cells enriched from blood (not recorded which). The receptors were gathered from a man aged 35-49 years in a cohort exposed to, infected with or recovered from COVID-19 (not recorded which). The CDR3 runs from the conserved cysteine through the conserved F or W. The D gene is left open where the match is weak. Size is stated for part of the rows, as once, few or many counts, or as a class when the clone is expanded.

d_call clone_size j_call v_call cdr3_nt cdr3_aa
TRBD1 few TRBJ1-1 TRBV9 TGTGCCAGCAGCGTGACAGGGTCCAGGGCCACTGAAGCTTTCTTT CASSVTGSRATEAFF
TRBD2 . TRBJ2-2 TRBV9 TGTGCCAGCAGCGTAGTGGGGACTAGCGTCAACACCGGGGAGCTGTTTTTT CASSVVGTSVNTGELFF
. . TRBJ2-1 TRBV7-8 TGTGCCAGCAGCTCCAGAGAGGAAAACTACAATGAGCAGTTCTTC CASSSREENYNEQFF
TRBD2 few TRBJ2-1 TRBV11-3 TGTGCCAGCAGCTTTGTCACTAGCGGGTGGCAGTTCTTC CASSFVTSGWQFF
. . TRBJ2-3 TRBV5-1 TGCGCCAGCAGCACGTCCGATCTAGCGAGATGGGGAAATACGCAGTATTTT CASSTSDLARWGNTQYF
TRBD1 . TRBJ2-2 TRBV10-2 TGCGCCAGCAGTGAACAGGGGGCCGGGGAGCTGTTTTTT CASSEQGAGELFF
TRBD1 . TRBJ2-1 TRBV28 TGTGCCAGCAGTTTAACCGGGACAGCAGTTTACAATGAGCAGTTCTTC CASSLTGTAVYNEQFF
TRBD1 . TRBJ2-3 TRBV4-1 TGCGCCAGCAGCACCGGACAGGGGCAGGCAGATACGCAGTATTTT CASSTGQGQADTQYF
TRBD2 . TRBJ2-2 TRBV10-3 TGTGCCATCAGTGGGACTAGCGGGAACACCGGGGAGCTGTTTTTT CAISGTSGNTGELFF
. . TRBJ1-2 TRBV5-1 TGCGCCAGCAGCTTGGTGGGGGCTGACTATGGCTACACCTTC CASSLVGADYGYTF